The sequence of this TCR beta chain was determined in a study of blood T cells in healthy people across ages. Between the trimmed V and J ends, which lost 6 bases and 6 bases, there was a span of 14 bases. CDR1 is MRHNA and CDR2 is SNTAGT in the germline V gene. The CDR3 is made up of 14 amino acids. Next came a second PCR, run for roughly 7 to 12 cycles, which used a sample-barcoded 5' primer along with a J-beta primer mix. No fewer than 3 million CDR3-containing paired-end reads came from each sample. Using its own MiXCR run on the 5' RACE reads, TCRdb lists one record per CDR3 protein. The sample has fewer than 600,000 distinct CDR3 sequences, about 28% seen once; the top ten hold approximately 3.6%. This clonotype was seen a handful of times. The same sample was also used in a study of T cells of mothers and their children. That work adds: The whole RNA yield was converted to cDNA, around 1.4 ug per 15 ul.

The chain links TRBV6-4 to TRBJ1-4, with D maybe TRBD1 (6 bases). This sequence was found in a boy between 2 and 10 years old in good health. The sequenced sample was blood. The CDR3 DNA reads TGTGCCAGCAGCTTGGACAGAAAAGATGAAAAACTGTTTTTT. Translating it yields CASSLDRKDEKLFF.